These T cell receptor beta chains were read from a single sample in a study of T-cell reconstitution after alpha-beta-depleted transplantation in children. Each CDR3 protein is one row after TCRdb ran MiXCR on the PCR reads. The sample has roughly 500,000 distinct CDR3 sequences, approximately 29% seen once. Source: PBMCs from the stem cell graft donor, taken from the stem cell graft. The receptors were sampled from a human donor who donated a stem cell graft to a child with aplastic anemia. CDR3s include the opening cysteine and the closing phenylalanine or tryptophan. Each record gives: V gene, J gene, D gene, clone size, CDR3 DNA, CDR3 protein. D genes are given only for firm matches. Some rows mark clone size as missing; the rest say once, few, many or name a class of expanded clone.

TRBV2	TRBJ2-3	.	.	TGTGCCAGCAGAAGATCCAGCGGGCCAGATACGCAGTATTTT	CASRRSSGPDTQYF
TRBV12-3/TRBV12-4	TRBJ2-3	.	.	TGTGCCATCCAAGGGGGGAAGGTCGCAGATACGCAGTATTTT	CAIQGGKVADTQYF
TRBV5-1	TRBJ2-7	TRBD1	.	TGCGCCAGCGGACAGGAGGCCCTCTCCTACGAGCAGTACTTC	CASGQEALSYEQYF
TRBV29-1	TRBJ2-1	.	once	TGCAGCGTTGAAAATTCTCCGAATGAGCAGTTCTTC	CSVENSPNEQFF
TRBV12-3/TRBV12-4	TRBJ2-3	.	few	TGTGCCAGCAGCGGACTCGCCATCAAGGATACGCAGTATTTT	CASSGLAIKDTQYF
TRBV29-1	TRBJ1-1	.	.	TGCAGCGTACAGGGATGGGTCACTGAAGCTTTCTTT	CSVQGWVTEAFF
TRBV9	TRBJ1-2	.	once	TGTGCCAGCAGCGCCCTCCCAGGCCCTGGCTACACCTTC	CASSALPGPGYTF
TRBV5-1	TRBJ1-2	.	.	TGCGCCAGCAGCTTGGAGGGTTCCAACTATGGCTACACCTTC	CASSLEGSNYGYTF
TRBV3-1	TRBJ1-2	TRBD1	.	TGTGCCAGCAGCCCAGAGCTTTCAGGGGGCTATGGCTACACCTTC	CASSPELSGGYGYTF
TRBV30	TRBJ2-1	.	.	TGTGCCTGGAGTGCCGGGACCCACAATGAGCAGTTCTTC	CAWSAGTHNEQFF
TRBV7-2	TRBJ2-1	TRBD2	.	TGTGCCAGCAGCTGGGGGACTATTTGGAATGAGCAGTTCTTC	CASSWGTIWNEQFF
TRBV20-1	TRBJ2-5	TRBD2	.	TGCAGTGCTGCCGATAGCGGGAGTGGAGAGACCCAGTACTTC	CSAADSGSGETQYF
TRBV7-9	TRBJ1-2	.	few	TGTGCCAGCAGCCGACAGGAGGTGAACTATGGCTACACCTTC	CASSRQEVNYGYTF
TRBV7-2	TRBJ1-2	.	few	TGTGCCAGCAGCTGGTGGGGGGGTGTTGGCTACACCTTC	CASSWWGGVGYTF
TRBV25-1	TRBJ2-3	.	.	TGTGCCAGCCTATTAATGAGGGCAGGGGTTCTGCCAGATACGCAGTATTTT	CASLLMRAGVLPDTQYF
TRBV7-9	TRBJ1-1	TRBD1	.	TGTGCCAGCAGCACCTGGACAGGGGGGGACACTGAAGCTTTCTTT	CASSTWTGGDTEAFF
TRBV13	TRBJ2-3	TRBD1	few	TGTGCCAGCAGCTTACGACAGGGTCCAGATACGCAGTATTTT	CASSLRQGPDTQYF
TRBV29-1	TRBJ2-5	TRBD1	.	TGCAGCGTTTCCTTATTTGGACAGGGGGTGTCGGAGACCCAGTACTTC	CSVSLFGQGVSETQYF
TRBV20-1	TRBJ1-5	.	.	TGCAGTGCTAGAGAAGCGGGAGGGGGCAATCAGCCCCAGCATTTT	CSAREAGGGNQPQHF
TRBV29-1	TRBJ1-3	.	many	TGCAGCGTTGAAGATCCGAGGGGATACACCATATATTTT	CSVEDPRGYTIYF
TRBV7-2	TRBJ1-2	.	many	TGTGCCAGCAGTTTAGGGCAGGGCAACTATGGCTACACCTTC	CASSLGQGNYGYTF
TRBV7-2	TRBJ1-1	.	.	TGTGCCAGCAGCTACTGGGGGATTCCCTCGTTT	CASSYWGIPSF
TRBV5-5	TRBJ1-5	.	.	TGTGCCAGCAGCTTTTCATCCGGCCAGGGGAATCAGCCCCAGCATTTT	CASSFSSGQGNQPQHF
TRBV25-1	TRBJ1-2	.	.	TGTGCCAGCAGTGAATTCGAGGGCTACACCTTC	CASSEFEGYTF
TRBV29-1	TRBJ1-4	.	.	TGCAGCGTTGGCTCGGGCGGCGAAAAACTGTTTTTT	CSVGSGGEKLFF
TRBV5-1	TRBJ2-7	TRBD2	.	TGCGCCAGCAGCTTGATGACTAGCGGGAGTGGGAACGAGCAGTACTTC	CASSLMTSGSGNEQYF
TRBV7-2	TRBJ2-1	.	.	TGTGCCAGCAGCCCTTCGATTGAGCAGTTCTTC	CASSPSIEQFF
TRBV28	TRBJ2-3	TRBD1	few	TGTGCCAGCAGCAGAGGGGGACAGGGCACAGATACGCAGTATTTT	CASSRGGQGTDTQYF
TRBV27	TRBJ1-1	TRBD1	.	TGTGCCAGCAGTTTGGGACCTCGGACAGGGACGAACACTGAAGCTTTCTTT	CASSLGPRTGTNTEAFF
TRBV6-1	TRBJ1-4	.	few	TGTGCCAGCAGGGACCCAACTAATGAAAAACTGTTTTTT	CASRDPTNEKLFF
TRBV6-2/TRBV6-3	TRBJ2-1	.	.	TGTGCCAGCAGTTACTCTGGGGTAAATGAGCAGTTCTTC	CASSYSGVNEQFF
TRBV4-2	TRBJ2-1	TRBD2	.	TGTGCCAGCAGCCCAGGGACTAGCGGGAGTTTGAGCTCCTACAATGAGCAGTTCTTC	CASSPGTSGSLSSYNEQFF
TRBV12-3/TRBV12-4	TRBJ1-2	.	many	TGTGCCAGCAGGCGGGCCCTCTATGGCTACACCTTC	CASRRALYGYTF
TRBV6-5	TRBJ1-2	.	.	TGTGCCAGCAGTTACACTCGGACAGTTCTTGCCTATGGCTACACCTTC	CASSYTRTVLAYGYTF
TRBV24-1	TRBJ2-1	TRBD2	.	TGTGCCACCATGCCTAGCGGGGCCTACAATGAGCAGTTCTTC	CATMPSGAYNEQFF
TRBV12-3/TRBV12-4	TRBJ1-3	.	once	TGTGCCAGCAGTCTGAACAGGGTCGATGGAAACACCATATATTTT	CASSLNRVDGNTIYF
TRBV7-9	TRBJ1-3	TRBD1	.	TGTGCCAGCAGCTCTCTAGAGGACAGGGTGGGCTTT	CASSSLEDRVGF
TRBV6-2/TRBV6-3	TRBJ1-1	.	.	TGTGCCAGCAGTTACTTGGGGGCCACTGAAGCTTTCTTT	CASSYLGATEAFF
TRBV30	TRBJ1-2	.	.	TGTGCCTGGAGTGTGGCTAACTATGGCTACACCTTC	CAWSVANYGYTF
TRBV5-1	TRBJ2-3	.	few	TGCGCCAGCAGCCTGGACAGCCCCACAGATACGCAGTATTTT	CASSLDSPTDTQYF
TRBV30	TRBJ2-3	.	few	TGTGCCTGGAGTGTTCGTGTCAGCACAGATACGCAGTATTTT	CAWSVRVSTDTQYF
TRBV29-1	TRBJ2-1	.	.	TGCAGCGTTGAAGATATCGGGAGCTACGGTGAGCAGTTCTTC	CSVEDIGSYGEQFF
TRBV27	TRBJ1-1	TRBD1	.	TGTGCCAGCAGTCCGAGGACAGGTGCCTCTTACACTGAAGCTTTCTTT	CASSPRTGASYTEAFF
TRBV20-1	TRBJ2-5	TRBD2	.	TGCAGTGCTCCCTCTCGAGGCCAGAGCGGGAGGGCCGGAGAGACCCAGTACTTC	CSAPSRGQSGRAGETQYF
TRBV7-2	TRBJ2-5	.	.	TGTGCCAGCAGCTCTTCCGGACAGATCCAAGAGACCCAGTACTTC	CASSSSGQIQETQYF
TRBV28	TRBJ1-1	.	.	TGTGCCAGCAGTTTACGAGGGGATGACACTGAAGCTTTCTTT	CASSLRGDDTEAFF
TRBV5-6	TRBJ1-4	.	.	TGTGCCAGCAGCTTTCTCAGGACGGCCGGGTTTGAAAAACTGTTTTTT	CASSFLRTAGFEKLFF
TRBV14	TRBJ2-1	TRBD2	few	TGTGCCAGCAGCCAAGACGTAGGCGGCGGGAGGGCTCTCGAGCAGTTCTTC	CASSQDVGGGRALEQFF
TRBV28	TRBJ2-1	.	few	TGTGCCAGCAGTTTGATGGACAACAATGAGCAGTTCTTC	CASSLMDNNEQFF
TRBV25-1	TRBJ2-1	.	.	TGTGCCAGCAGTGACCCTGGTCGGGGGGCTAATTACAATGAGCAGTTCTTC	CASSDPGRGANYNEQFF
TRBV6-5	TRBJ2-1	TRBD1	few	TGTGCCAGCAGTTATGGGCAGGGGGCGTTCAATGAGCAGTTCTTC	CASSYGQGAFNEQFF
TRBV7-6	TRBJ1-4	.	.	TGTGCCAGCAGCGATTCATGGACGGCAGAAAAACTGTTTTTT	CASSDSWTAEKLFF
TRBV20-1	TRBJ2-1	.	few	TGCAGTGCTAGAGCCCCTTCGGGGAGCTCCTACAATGAGCAGTTCTTC	CSARAPSGSSYNEQFF
TRBV18	TRBJ1-4	.	once	TGTGCCAGCTCACCACCTGGTGTCACGGCCAGTGAAAAACTGTTTTTT	CASSPPGVTASEKLFF
TRBV7-2	TRBJ1-2	TRBD1	.	TGTGCCAGCAGCGCCACAGGGGATGGCTACACCTTC	CASSATGDGYTF
TRBV12-3/TRBV12-4	TRBJ2-2	TRBD1	few	TGTGCCAGCATTCAGGGGGCGAACACCGGGGAGCTGTTTTTT	CASIQGANTGELFF
TRBV5-6	TRBJ1-1	.	.	TGTGCCAGCAGCCCATGGACAGCCTCATCTTATTTGAACACTGAAGCTTTCTTT	CASSPWTASSYLNTEAFF
TRBV27	TRBJ1-5	.	.	TGTGCCAGCAGTTTAAGTCCAGGGGTTCCGGATCAGCCCCAGCATTTT	CASSLSPGVPDQPQHF
TRBV29-1	TRBJ2-5	TRBD2	few	TGCAGCGTTGTTAATATGGTGGCGGGGAGGGGAGAGACCCAGTACTTC	CSVVNMVAGRGETQYF